The rows below give T cell receptor beta chains drawn from one sample of a study of T cells in Graves' hyperthyroidism and ophthalmopathy. TCRdb reprocessed the multiplex PCR reads with MiXCR, giving one entry per CDR3 protein. The sample has about 640,000 distinct CDR3 sequences, about 20% seen once. What was sequenced was blood. Source of these receptors: a man aged 25-45 years with Graves' ophthalmopathy. Each CDR3 is given with its conserved first and last residue. Fields, in order: CDR3 DNA, CDR3 protein, J gene, D gene, V gene, clone size. The D gene is left open where the match is weak. Expanded clones are given a class, and other clones once, few, many or no size at all.

cdr3_nt: TGTGCCAGCAGTGGGGAGCAGGGGGCGAGGAATGAGCAGTTCTTC; cdr3_aa: CASSGEQGARNEQFF; j_call: TRBJ2-1; d_call: TRBD1; v_call: TRBV28; clone_size: few
cdr3_nt: TGCGCCAGCAGCTTGGGTGGGACAGGGGCAGGCAATCAGCCCCAGCATTTT; cdr3_aa: CASSLGGTGAGNQPQHF; j_call: TRBJ1-5; d_call: TRBD1; v_call: TRBV5-1; clone_size: many
cdr3_nt: TGTGCCAGCAGCTCCCGGGACGGACCACCCTCAGATACGCAGTATTTT; cdr3_aa: CASSSRDGPPSDTQYF; j_call: TRBJ2-3; d_call: -; v_call: TRBV7-8; clone_size: many
cdr3_nt: TGTGCCAGCAGTGGCGAAGCTACCGGGGAGCTGTTTTTT; cdr3_aa: CASSGEATGELFF; j_call: TRBJ2-2; d_call: -; v_call: TRBV2; clone_size: -
cdr3_nt: TGTGCCAGCAGCTTCGCAGGGGGAGTGGAAAAACTGTTTTTT; cdr3_aa: CASSFAGGVEKLFF; j_call: TRBJ1-4; d_call: TRBD1; v_call: TRBV7-9; clone_size: -
cdr3_nt: TGTGCCAGCGGTGATCTCAGGGGTGATACGCAGTATTTT; cdr3_aa: CASGDLRGDTQYF; j_call: TRBJ2-3; d_call: -; v_call: TRBV27; clone_size: -
cdr3_nt: TGTGCCATCAGTGGGCTAGCGGGAGGGCGTGATACGCAGTATTTT; cdr3_aa: CAISGLAGGRDTQYF; j_call: TRBJ2-3; d_call: TRBD2; v_call: TRBV10-3; clone_size: few
cdr3_nt: TGTGCCAGCAGCGTAGTCTGCATACGAGGCACAGATACGCAGTATTTT; cdr3_aa: CASSVVCIRGTDTQYF; j_call: TRBJ2-3; d_call: -; v_call: TRBV9; clone_size: -
cdr3_nt: TGTGCCACCGAGGAGGGGTTCGGGGCCAACGTCCTGACTTTC; cdr3_aa: CATEEGFGANVLTF; j_call: TRBJ2-6; d_call: -; v_call: TRBV28; clone_size: few
cdr3_nt: TGTGCCAGCAGCCAAGAGTGGGGACCGGCGAGTGATCGCTCTGGGGCCAACGTCCTGACTTTC; cdr3_aa: CASSQEWGPASDRSGANVLTF; j_call: TRBJ2-6; d_call: -; v_call: TRBV14; clone_size: -
cdr3_nt: TGCAGTGCTAGAGGGTCGGGACAGGGCAGCTCCTACGAGCAGTACTTC; cdr3_aa: CSARGSGQGSSYEQYF; j_call: TRBJ2-7; d_call: TRBD1; v_call: TRBV20-1; clone_size: many
cdr3_nt: TGTGCCACCAGTGAGGGGACTAGCGGGTTCAATGAGCAGTTCTTC; cdr3_aa: CATSEGTSGFNEQFF; j_call: TRBJ2-1; d_call: TRBD2; v_call: TRBV24-1; clone_size: many
cdr3_nt: TGTGCCAGCAGCCTCGACAGGGCGGGGAGTGAAAAACTGTTTTTT; cdr3_aa: CASSLDRAGSEKLFF; j_call: TRBJ1-4; d_call: TRBD1; v_call: TRBV11-2; clone_size: few
cdr3_nt: TGTGCCAGCAGTTTCTCGGCGGGGACTAGCGGCGAGCAGTACTTC; cdr3_aa: CASSFSAGTSGEQYF; j_call: TRBJ2-7; d_call: TRBD2; v_call: TRBV12-3/TRBV12-4; clone_size: -
cdr3_nt: TGTGCCAGCAGCGCCGAAATCGGGCGCCAAGAGACCCAGTACTTC; cdr3_aa: CASSAEIGRQETQYF; j_call: TRBJ2-5; d_call: -; v_call: TRBV9; clone_size: -
cdr3_nt: TGCGCCAGCAGCGCCGGACAGCCAGACACCGGGGAGCTGTTTTTT; cdr3_aa: CASSAGQPDTGELFF; j_call: TRBJ2-2; d_call: -; v_call: TRBV5-1; clone_size: -
cdr3_nt: TGCGCCAGCAGCTTGGCCGTGACCACCCCTGAAGCTTTCTTT; cdr3_aa: CASSLAVTTPEAFF; j_call: TRBJ1-1; d_call: -; v_call: TRBV5-1; clone_size: few
cdr3_nt: TGTGCCAGCAGCTTACTAGGTAGGGACGAGCAGTACTTC; cdr3_aa: CASSLLGRDEQYF; j_call: TRBJ2-7; d_call: -; v_call: TRBV7-6; clone_size: -
cdr3_nt: TGTGCCTGGAGTGTACCGGACAGGAGGAATCAGCCCCAGCATTTT; cdr3_aa: CAWSVPDRRNQPQHF; j_call: TRBJ1-5; d_call: TRBD1; v_call: TRBV30; clone_size: many
cdr3_nt: TGTGCCATCAGTGGAGGGGGGGGCCTTGGTCTGGGGGCCTACAATGAGCAGTTCTTC; cdr3_aa: CAISGGGGLGLGAYNEQFF; j_call: TRBJ2-1; d_call: -; v_call: TRBV10-3; clone_size: -
cdr3_nt: TGTGCCACCAGTGACGGGGACACTGAAGCTTTCTTT; cdr3_aa: CATSDGDTEAFF; j_call: TRBJ1-1; d_call: -; v_call: TRBV24-1; clone_size: -
cdr3_nt: TGTGCCAGTGCAGGCCAGGAGCGAGAGACCCAGTACTTC; cdr3_aa: CASAGQERETQYF; j_call: TRBJ2-5; d_call: -; v_call: TRBV7-9; clone_size: few
cdr3_nt: TGTGCCAGCAGCAGCACCGGGACCTTACAAGAGACCCAGTACTTC; cdr3_aa: CASSSTGTLQETQYF; j_call: TRBJ2-5; d_call: -; v_call: TRBV7-2; clone_size: few
cdr3_nt: TGTGCCAGCAGCCTAGCGGGAGGGCCAGACAATGAGCAGTTCTTC; cdr3_aa: CASSLAGGPDNEQFF; j_call: TRBJ2-1; d_call: TRBD2; v_call: TRBV28; clone_size: many
cdr3_nt: TGTGCCAGCAGTTACTCAATTCGCGGGCTGGGTGAAGCTTTCTTT; cdr3_aa: CASSYSIRGLGEAFF; j_call: TRBJ1-1; d_call: -; v_call: TRBV6-5; clone_size: many
cdr3_nt: TGTGCCAGCAGTACAGCGGGAACTGGTACAGATACGCAGTATTTT; cdr3_aa: CASSTAGTGTDTQYF; j_call: TRBJ2-3; d_call: TRBD2; v_call: TRBV28; clone_size: -